This T cell receptor (beta chain) appears in the sequencing data of a study of shared clonotypes between healthy human individuals. Notes on the study in general: Rarefaction exposed incomplete sorted-subset sequencing despite large depth.

The germline V gene has CDR1 SGHRS and CDR2 YFSETQ. The CDR3 length is 18 residues. With 0 bases removed from V and 4 bases from J, the gap between germline ends came to 22 bases. Naive-designated CD8 cells lacked CD45RO, were positively enriched for CCR7, and omitted terminally differentiated effector memory CD45RA+ cells. For this clone: Its specificity is not known.

The assay used deep level. The input for sorted-subset replicate PCRs was 200 to 250 ng DNA, 25,000 to 35,000 T cell genomes. Only in-frame clones appear in the TCRdb table, and some are missing; sequencing was by immunoSEQ multiplex PCR. The sample consists of more than 2 million clones, approximately 92% of them appearing once. Material for sequencing was naive CD8+ T cells from PBMCs. The chain links TRBV5-1 to TRBJ2-5, with a possible D match to TRBD1 (5 bases). This receptor was identified in a man between 18 and 29 years old in good health. Some clones in this sample may be carry-over from other donors' samples. The CDR3 loop reads CASSLAGGRTGASETQYF. DNA for the CDR3: TGCGCCAGCAGCTTGGCCGGTGGGCGCACAGGAGCCTCAGAGACCCAGTACTTC.